These 23 T cell receptor beta chains were all obtained from the same sample, sequenced in a study of spatial heterogeneity in lung cancer. One entry per CDR3 protein results from TCRdb running MiXCR on the 5' RACE reads. The top ten clones hold 40% to 45% of a sample with about 12,000 distinct CDR3 sequences, 3% to 5% of them seen once. The time point denotes: sample taken at primary tumor resection. Unsorted whole RNA samples from tumor, nontumor lung or frozen PBMC were sequenced. The sequencing here drew on PBMCs, taken at surgery. These TCRs come from a male donor with early-stage non-small cell lung cancer.

This clonotype was counted at least ten times. This beta chain was picked up by a library intended for alpha chains and is off target, so its count carries little meaning. V is TRBV5-1 and J is TRBJ2-6; TRBD1 matches 8 bases. CDR3 length equals 18 residues. Germline V gene sequence: CDR1 SGHRS, CDR2 YFSETQ. J was trimmed by 1 base and V by 1 base; bases with no gene match: 7. The CDR3 sequence: CASSLTPDRASGANVLTF. The CDR3 DNA sequence: TGCGCCAGCAGCTTGACTCCGGACAGGGCATCTGGGGCCAACGTCCTGACTTTC. Combining the CDR3 with reference TRBV5-1 and TRBJ2-6 gives the whole variable domain KAGVTQTPRYLIKTRGQQVTLSCSPISGHRSVSWYQQTPGQGLQFLFEYFSETQRNKGNFPGRFSGRQFSNSRSEMNVSTLELGDSALYLCASSLTPDRASGANVLTFGAGSRLTVL.

A note on this clonotype: This beta chain appears as a stray read in a library generated for alpha chains; its size is not informative. The V call is TRBV12-3 or TRBV12-4, the J call TRBJ1-3, with D unresolved. Trimming stripped 4 bases from V and 8 bases from J, with 9 bases between. CDR3 length equals 12 residues. Written as DNA, the CDR3 is TGTGCCAGCAGTTATGGGGAGGACACCATATATTTT. Its protein is CASSYGEDTIYF.

This clonotype was counted at least ten times. This beta chain was picked up by a library intended for alpha chains and is off target, so its count carries little meaning. The V call is TRBV14, the J call TRBJ2-1; D might be TRBD1 or TRBD2, each matching 5 bases. The V gene's germline CDR1 is SGHDN and CDR2 FVKESK. V was shortened by 4 bases and J by 7 bases, with 17 bases between the two germline ends. The CDR3 has 15 amino acids. The CDR3 loop reads CASSLGDATLNEQFF. In DNA form, the CDR3 reads TGTGCCAGCAGCCTTGGGGACGCTACCCTAAATGAGCAGTTCTTC.

This clonotype occurred many times. The library was built for alpha chains, so this beta chain is an off-target read and its size means little. The J gene is TRBJ1-1, the V gene TRBV6-2 or TRBV6-3; D unclear. CDR1 and CDR2 (germline): MNHEY, SVGEGT. The CDR3 runs 13 residues. Trimming stripped 2 bases from V and 5 bases from J, with 9 bases between. In DNA form, the CDR3 reads TGTGCCAGCAGTTACAGGGCGGGGACTGAAGCTTTCTTT. It is translated as CASSYRAGTEAFF.

This clonotype was detected ten times or more. Since it is a stray read in a library aimed at alpha chains, this beta chain has a size that is not meaningful. This chain joins TRBV12-3 or TRBV12-4 and TRBJ2-5, with no clear D. Trimming took off 6 bases at V and 3 bases at J, with 8 bases between the two ends. The CDR3 spans 12 residues. DNA for the CDR3: TGTGCCAGCAGGTATCTCAAAGAGACCCAGTACTTC. Amino acid sequence: CASRYLKETQYF.

This clonotype is categorized as medium-sized. Being off target in a library aimed at alpha chains, this beta chain has a size of little meaning. The gene calls are TRBV2 and TRBJ2-3, with 11 bases lining up with TRBD1. Trimming at V came to 2 bases and at J to 4 bases, leaving 2 bases not matched to a gene. The CDR3 extends over 15 amino acids. Per germline, CDR1 SNHLY and CDR2 FYNNEI. The CDR3 DNA reads as TGTGCCAGCAGTGAACAGGGACAGGGGGCAGATACGCAGTATTTT. It is translated as CASSEQGQGADTQYF.

This clonotype was observed many times. This beta chain turned up in a library designed for alpha chains; as an off-target read, its abundance says little. The chain recombines TRBV29-1 with TRBJ2-3; TRBD2 agrees at 7 bases. Germline V gene data show CDR1 as SQVTM and CDR2 as ANQGSEA. The V segment lost 6 bases and the J segment 5 bases; nucleotides outside the gene matches: 8. The CDR3 runs to 13 residues. The CDR3 DNA is TGCAGCGTCGCAGCGGGAACTGGAGATACGCAGTATTTT. This translates into CSVAAGTGDTQYF.

This clonotype was seen ten or more times. The library was designed around alpha chains, so this beta chain is a stray read whose abundance carries little weight. The chain recombines TRBV6-2 or TRBV6-3 with TRBJ1-5; unclear D gene. CDR3 length: 13 amino acids. Trimming took 7 bases from V and 7 from J, leaving 14 bases between them. CDR1 MNHEY and CDR2 SVGEGT come from the germline V gene. The CDR3 bases are TGTGCCAGCAAGGTCGACACAAGGCAGCCCCAGCATTTT. Protein sequence: CASKVDTRQPQHF.

On this clonotype: This beta chain is an unintended read in a library built for alpha chains; its size means little. V usage is TRBV7-2 and J usage is TRBJ2-7, with 13 bases matching TRBD2. The CDR3 length is 15 residues. In germline, CDR1 is SGHTA, CDR2 FQGNSA. The V segment lost 4 bases and the J segment 3 bases; nucleotides outside the gene matches: 3. The CDR3 DNA reads TGTGCCAGCAGCTCGGGACTAGCGGGATTCTACGAGCAGTACTTC. The encoded protein is CASSSGLAGFYEQYF.

In this sample, this clonotype turned up many times. Because this beta chain is a stray read in a library intended to capture alpha chains, its abundance should not be given much weight. This rearrangement joins TRBV14 to TRBJ2-6; TRBD1 might be the D (5 bases). Trimming took 5 bases from V and 4 from J, leaving 24 bases between them. Germline V lookup: CDR1 SGHDN, CDR2 FVKESK. The CDR3 consists of 19 residues. The CDR3 nucleotides read TGTGCCAGCAGCAGGAACCGGGCCTCCTGTGGGGCAGGGGCCAACGTCCTGACTTTC. Translation gives CASSRNRASCGAGANVLTF.

This clonotype was seen at least ten times. The library was designed around alpha chains, so this beta chain is a stray read whose abundance carries little weight. The chain couples TRBV20-1 to TRBJ1-6; tentatively, D is TRBD1 (6 bases). CDR1 and CDR2 (germline): DFQATT, SNEGSKA (reference sequence). The CDR3 runs to 14 residues. Trimming shortened V by 6 bases and J by 9 bases, and 18 bases separated the two germline ends. The CDR3 DNA reads TGCAGTGCGCCGAGGACAGATAGAGGTTCACCCCTCCACTTT. Amino acid sequence: CSAPRTDRGSPLHF.

This clonotype was recorded a few times. Found in a library prepared for alpha chains, this beta chain is an off-target read, and its abundance has little meaning. The chain employs TRBV18 and TRBJ1-2; 7 nucleotides match TRBD1. Germline-derived CDR1 and CDR2 are KGHSH and LQKENI. This CDR3 is 15 amino acids long. V lost 2 bases and J lost 3; bases outside the gene matches: 6. The CDR3, as DNA: TGTGCCAGCTCACCATTCGGCAGGGGGGACTATGGCTACACCTTC. Its translation: CASSPFGRGDYGYTF.

This clonotype occurred many times. With the library built for alpha chains, this beta chain is off target and its frequency is not meaningful. The CDR3 loop reads CASSYGDTQYF. CDR3 sequence (DNA): TGTGCCAGCAGTTACGGTGATACGCAGTATTTT. This rearrangement joins TRBV6-2 or TRBV6-3 to TRBJ2-3; no clear D. The CDR3 extends over 11 amino acids. CDR1 is MNHEY and CDR2 is SVGEGT in the germline V gene. The V end lost 2 bases, the J end lost 6 bases, and 3 bases lay between the germline ends.

Ten or more counts support this clonotype. Since it is a stray read in a library aimed at alpha chains, this beta chain has a size that is not meaningful. The chain uses TRBV15 and TRBJ2-1; no reliable D call. The CDR3 consists of 14 residues. CDR1 is LNHNV, CDR2 YYDKDF, per germline (reference sequence). Trimming took off 0 bases at V and 4 bases at J, with 7 bases between the two ends. CDR3 residues: CATSREGTYNEQFF. The CDR3 DNA reads TGTGCCACCAGCAGAGAGGGAACATACAATGAGCAGTTCTTC.

This clonotype was seen at least ten times. Because the library targeted alpha chains, this beta chain is an off-target read whose size means little. The chain uses TRBV20-1 and TRBJ2-2, with D unclear. The germline CDR1 and CDR2 sequences are DFQATT and SNEGSKA (reference sequence). V was pared by 3 bases and J by 3 bases, with 5 bases between. The CDR3 is 12 amino acids. Here the CDR3 DNA reads TGCAGTGCTAGTGACGACACCGGGGAGCTGTTTTTT. Protein product: CSASDDTGELFF.

There are many counts of this clonotype. A library prepared for alpha chains yielded this beta chain as an off-target read; its size is of little meaning. This chain joins TRBV5-4 and TRBJ2-2; D uncertain. In germline, CDR1 is SGHNT, CDR2 YYREEE (reference sequence). V was cut by 0 bases and J by 6 bases, with 3 bases left in between. The CDR3 is made up of 12 amino acids. The CDR3 sequence is CASSLGPGELFF. In nucleotides, the CDR3 is TGTGCCAGCAGCTTGGGGCCCGGGGAGCTGTTTTTT.

This clonotype was observed a handful of times. In a library made to pick up alpha chains, this beta chain is a stray read with a size that means little. The chain has TRBV9 and TRBJ2-3; possibly TRBD1 for D (7 bases). CDR3 length: 16 residues. Germline CDR1 SGDLS, CDR2 YYNGEE. V dropped 0 bases and J dropped 5 bases, with 16 bases sitting between them. CDR3 sequence: CASSVGGAGGGDTQYF. The CDR3 region has the DNA TGTGCCAGCAGCGTAGGCGGGGCAGGGGGAGGAGATACGCAGTATTTT. Filled out from reference TRBV9 and TRBJ2-3, the complete variable domain reads DSGVTQTPKHLITATGQRVTLRCSPRSGDLSVYWYQQSLDQGLQFLIQYYNGEERAKGNILERFSAQQFPDLHSELNLSSLELGDSALYFCASSVGGAGGGDTQYFGPGTRLTVL.

Regarding this clonotype: The library was designed around alpha chains, so this beta chain is a stray read whose abundance carries little weight. The CDR3 coding sequence is TGTGCCAGCAGTGCTCGACAGGGATACTACAATGAGCAGTTCTTC. It specifies CASSARQGYYNEQFF. The rearrangement uses TRBV25-1 and TRBJ2-1; TRBD1 matches at 7 bases. The V gene's germline CDR1 is MGHDK and CDR2 SYGVNS. J lost 3 bases, V lost 4 bases, and 6 bases had no gene match. CDR3 length: 15 residues.

This clonotype was seen repeatedly, ten times or more. In a library made to pick up alpha chains, this beta chain is a stray read with a size that means little. The chain combines TRBV5-1 with TRBJ2-2, with D possibly being TRBD2 (5 bases). CDR1 and CDR2 (germline): SGHRS, YFSETQ. There are 19 residues in the CDR3. V lost 0 bases, J lost 0 bases, and 18 bases lay in between. The CDR3, as DNA: TGCGCCAGCAGCTTGGCCTCCGGGTGGCGGAGGACGAACACCGGGGAGCTGTTTTTT. Translating it yields CASSLASGWRRTNTGELFF.

This clonotype was detected many times. Within a library made for alpha chains, this beta chain is off target, and its count is uninformative. The chain recombines TRBV20-1 with TRBJ2-4; 11 positions match TRBD1. The CDR3 runs to 14 residues. Germline lookup yields CDR1 DFQATT and CDR2 SNEGSKA (reference sequence). After removal of 5 bases from V and 3 bases from J, the junction contained 3 bases not matched to a gene. Here the CDR3 reads CSAWDRGDKNIQYF. CDR3 nucleotide sequence: TGCAGTGCTTGGGACAGGGGGGACAAAAACATTCAGTACTTC.

Ten or more counts support this clonotype. Found in a library prepared for alpha chains, this beta chain is an off-target read, and its abundance has little meaning. V and J are TRBV11-2 and TRBJ2-2; 9 positions match TRBD2. Germline-derived CDR1 and CDR2 are SGHAT and FQNNGV. The J segment lost 2 bases and the V segment lost 4 bases, leaving 11 bases of the junction unmatched. The CDR3 runs 18 residues. CDR3 DNA: TGTGCCAGCAGCTCACCCGGGACTAGCCGGGGAAACACCGGGGAGCTGTTTTTT. Translation: CASSSPGTSRGNTGELFF.

This clonotype was seen many times. With the library built for alpha chains, this beta chain is off target and its frequency is not meaningful. The CDR3 is CASSLQGGQPQHF. The CDR3 nucleotides read TGTGCCAGTAGTCTACAAGGGGGTCAGCCCCAGCATTTT. J is TRBJ1-5 and V is TRBV19, with D perhaps TRBD1 (6 bases). V lost 5 bases and J 6 bases, leaving 11 bases between the germline ends. Per germline, CDR1 LNHDA and CDR2 SQIVND (reference sequence). This CDR3 has 13 amino acids.

This clonotype was observed at least ten times. The library was designed around alpha chains, so this beta chain is a stray read whose abundance carries little weight. This chain joins TRBV5-1 and TRBJ2-3; D unresolved. The ends were cut back, 3 bases at V and 5 bases at J, with 10 bases in the middle. Germline V gives CDR1 SGHRS, CDR2 YFSETQ. This CDR3 contains 13 residues. This CDR3 reads CASSSHPEDTQYF. CDR3 bases: TGCGCCAGCAGCTCCCACCCCGAAGATACGCAGTATTTT.